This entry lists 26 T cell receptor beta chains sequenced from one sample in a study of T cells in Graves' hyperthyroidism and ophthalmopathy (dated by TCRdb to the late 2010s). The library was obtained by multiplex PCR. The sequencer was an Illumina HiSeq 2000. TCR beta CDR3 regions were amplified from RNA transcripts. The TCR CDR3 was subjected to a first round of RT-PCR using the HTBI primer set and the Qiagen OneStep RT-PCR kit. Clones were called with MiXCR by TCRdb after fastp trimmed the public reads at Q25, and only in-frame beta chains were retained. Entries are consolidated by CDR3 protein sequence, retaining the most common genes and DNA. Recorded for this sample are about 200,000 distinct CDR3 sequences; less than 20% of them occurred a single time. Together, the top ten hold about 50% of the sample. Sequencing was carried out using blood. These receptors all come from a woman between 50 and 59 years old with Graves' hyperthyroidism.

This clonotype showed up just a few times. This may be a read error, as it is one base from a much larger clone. CDR3 sequence (DNA): TGTGCCAGCAGCTTGGCTGAAGCTTTCTTT. Amino acids: CASSLAEAFF. The chain uses TRBV7-9 and TRBJ1-1; D remains ambiguous. Germline V CDR1 and CDR2: SEHNR, FQNEAQ (reference sequence). V gave up 3 bases and J gave up 6 bases, with 2 bases separating them. This CDR3 has 10 amino acids.

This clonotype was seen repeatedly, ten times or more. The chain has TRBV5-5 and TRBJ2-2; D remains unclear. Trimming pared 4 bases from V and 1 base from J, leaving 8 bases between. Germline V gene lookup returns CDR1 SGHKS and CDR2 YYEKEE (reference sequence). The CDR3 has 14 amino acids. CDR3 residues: CASSLDWNTGELFF. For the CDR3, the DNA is TGTGCCAGCAGCCTTGACTGGAACACCGGGGAGCTGTTTTTT.

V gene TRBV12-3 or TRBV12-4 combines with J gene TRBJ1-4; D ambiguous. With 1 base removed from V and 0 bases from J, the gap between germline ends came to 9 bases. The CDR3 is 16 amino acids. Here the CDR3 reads CASSLGASATNEKLFF. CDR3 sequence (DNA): TGTGCCAGCAGTTTAGGAGCATCTGCAACTAATGAAAAACTGTTTTTT.

The CDR3 loop is CASSQVQENIQYF. The CDR3 DNA is TGTGCCAGCAGCCAAGTACAGGAAAACATTCAGTACTTC. J is TRBJ2-4 and V is TRBV4-2; D perhaps matches TRBD1 (5 bases). The V end lost 1 base, the J end lost 5 bases, and 6 bases lay between the germline ends. This CDR3 spans 13 amino acids. Germline values: CDR1 LGHNA, CDR2 YNFKEQ.

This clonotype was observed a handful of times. The CDR3 sequence is CASSLARGTGDTGELFF. In DNA, the CDR3 is TGCGCCAGCAGCTTGGCCAGGGGGACAGGGGACACCGGGGAGCTGTTTTTT. J is TRBJ2-2 and V is TRBV5-1; 10 positions agree with TRBD1. The CDR3 contains 17 residues. CDR1 SGHRS and CDR2 YFSETQ come from the germline V gene. Trimming at V came to 0 bases and at J to 3 bases, leaving 5 bases not matched to a gene.

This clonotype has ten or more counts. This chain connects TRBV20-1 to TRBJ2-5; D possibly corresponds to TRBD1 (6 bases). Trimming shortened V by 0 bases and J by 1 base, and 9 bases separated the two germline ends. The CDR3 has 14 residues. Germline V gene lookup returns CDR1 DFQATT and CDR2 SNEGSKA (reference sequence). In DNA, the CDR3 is TGCAGTGCTAGAGACGGACAGAGCCAAGAGACCCAGTACTTC. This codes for CSARDGQSQETQYF.

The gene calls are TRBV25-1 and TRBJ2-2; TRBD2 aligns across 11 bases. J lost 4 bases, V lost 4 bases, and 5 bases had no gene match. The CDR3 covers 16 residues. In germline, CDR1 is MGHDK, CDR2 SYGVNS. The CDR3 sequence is CASSALAGESTGELFF. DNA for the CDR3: TGTGCCAGCAGTGCACTAGCGGGAGAAAGCACCGGGGAGCTGTTTTTT. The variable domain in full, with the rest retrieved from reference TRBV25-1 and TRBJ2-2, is EADIYQTPRYLVIGTGKKITLECSQTMGHDKMYWYQQDPGMELHLIHYSYGVNSTEKGDLSSESTVSRIRTEHFPLTLESARPSHTSQYLCASSALAGESTGELFFGEGSRLTVL.

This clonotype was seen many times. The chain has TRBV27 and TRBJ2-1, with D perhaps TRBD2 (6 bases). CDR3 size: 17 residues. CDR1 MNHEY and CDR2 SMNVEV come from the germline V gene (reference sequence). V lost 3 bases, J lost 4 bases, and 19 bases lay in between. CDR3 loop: CASSFRLGGKTYNEQFF. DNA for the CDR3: TGTGCCAGCAGTTTCCGTCTTGGCGGGAAGACTTACAATGAGCAGTTCTTC.

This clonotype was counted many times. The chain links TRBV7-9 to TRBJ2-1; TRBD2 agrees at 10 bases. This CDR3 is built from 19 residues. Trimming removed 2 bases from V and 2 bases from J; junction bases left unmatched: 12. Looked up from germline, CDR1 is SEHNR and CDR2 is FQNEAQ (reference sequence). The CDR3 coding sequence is TGTGCCAGCAGCTTATGGAGGACTAGCGGTCCTCAGCCCTACAATGAGCAGTTCTTC. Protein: CASSLWRTSGPQPYNEQFF. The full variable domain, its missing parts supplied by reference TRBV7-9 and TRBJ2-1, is DTGVSQNPRHKITKRGQNVTFRCDPISEHNRLYWYRQTLGQGPEFLTYFQNEAQLEKSRLLSDRFSAERPKGSFSTLEIQRTEQGDSAMYLCASSLWRTSGPQPYNEQFFGPGTRLTVL.

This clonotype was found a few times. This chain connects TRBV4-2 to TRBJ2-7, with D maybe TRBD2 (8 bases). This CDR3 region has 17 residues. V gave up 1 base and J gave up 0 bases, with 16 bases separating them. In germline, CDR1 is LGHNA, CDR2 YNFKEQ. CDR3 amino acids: CASSQVAGQGVSYEQYF. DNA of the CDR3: TGTGCCAGCAGCCAAGTAGCGGGGCAGGGGGTCTCCTACGAGCAGTACTTC.

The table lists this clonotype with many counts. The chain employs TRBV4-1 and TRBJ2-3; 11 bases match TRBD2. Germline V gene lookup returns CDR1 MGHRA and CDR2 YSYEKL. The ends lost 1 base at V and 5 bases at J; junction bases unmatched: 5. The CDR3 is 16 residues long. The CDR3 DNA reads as TGCGCCAGCAGCCAAGTGGTACTAGCGGGAGAAGATACGCAGTATTTT. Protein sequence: CASSQVVLAGEDTQYF.

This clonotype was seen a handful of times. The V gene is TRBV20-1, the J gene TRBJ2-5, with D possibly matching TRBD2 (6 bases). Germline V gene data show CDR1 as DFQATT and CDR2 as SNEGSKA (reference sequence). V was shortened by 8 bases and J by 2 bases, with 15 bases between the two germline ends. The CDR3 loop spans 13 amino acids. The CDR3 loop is CSPGGGNQETQYF. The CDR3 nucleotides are TGCAGTCCGGGCGGAGGGAATCAAGAGACCCAGTACTTC.

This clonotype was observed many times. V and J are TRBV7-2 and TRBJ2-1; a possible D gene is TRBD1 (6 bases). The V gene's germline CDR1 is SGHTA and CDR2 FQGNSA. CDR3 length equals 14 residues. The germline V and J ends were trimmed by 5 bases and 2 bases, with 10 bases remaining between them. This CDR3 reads CASSPRTAYNEQFF. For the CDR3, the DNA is TGTGCCAGCAGCCCCAGGACAGCCTACAATGAGCAGTTCTTC.

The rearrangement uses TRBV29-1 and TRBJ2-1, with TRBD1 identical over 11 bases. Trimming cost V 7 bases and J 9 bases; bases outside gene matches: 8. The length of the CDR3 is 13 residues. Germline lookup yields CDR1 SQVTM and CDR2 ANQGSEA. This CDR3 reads CSAGTGGNAEQFF. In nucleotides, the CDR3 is TGCAGCGCCGGGACAGGGGGTAACGCTGAGCAGTTCTTC.

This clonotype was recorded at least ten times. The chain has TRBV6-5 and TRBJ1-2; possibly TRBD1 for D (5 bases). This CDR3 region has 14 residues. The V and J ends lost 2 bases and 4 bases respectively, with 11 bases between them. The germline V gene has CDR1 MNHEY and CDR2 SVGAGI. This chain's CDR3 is CASSYGGSVYGYTF. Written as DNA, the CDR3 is TGTGCCAGCAGTTACGGGGGTAGTGTCTATGGCTACACCTTC.

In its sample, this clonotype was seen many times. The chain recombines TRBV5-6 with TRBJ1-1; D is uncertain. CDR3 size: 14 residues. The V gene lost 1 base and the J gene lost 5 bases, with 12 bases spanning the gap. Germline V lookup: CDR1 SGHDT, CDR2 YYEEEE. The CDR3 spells CASSLRPPVTEAFF. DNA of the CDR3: TGTGCCAGCAGCTTGCGACCTCCGGTTACTGAAGCTTTCTTT.

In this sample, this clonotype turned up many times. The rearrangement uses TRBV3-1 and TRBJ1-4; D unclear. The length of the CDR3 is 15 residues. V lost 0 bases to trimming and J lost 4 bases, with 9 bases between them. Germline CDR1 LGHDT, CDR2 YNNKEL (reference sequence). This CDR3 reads CASSQDPRNNEKLFF. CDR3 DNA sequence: TGTGCCAGCAGCCAAGATCCACGTAATAATGAAAAACTGTTTTTT.

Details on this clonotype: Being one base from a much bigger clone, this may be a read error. CDR3 amino acids: CASSSTRYEQFF. In DNA, the CDR3 is TGTGCCAGCAGCTCGACACGTTACGAGCAGTTCTTC. The chain employs TRBV28 and TRBJ2-7; D gene unclear. The J call may be faulty, since TRBJ2-1 better matches the DNA end. The CDR3 loop spans 12 amino acids. CDR1 is MDHEN, CDR2 SYDVKM, per germline.

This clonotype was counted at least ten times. The CDR3 DNA reads as TGCAGTGCTAGAGTGCGGAATAGATACAATGAGCAGTTCTTC. As protein: CSARVRNRYNEQFF. The rearrangement uses TRBV20-1 and TRBJ2-1; no clear D gene. Germline-derived CDR1 and CDR2 are DFQATT and SNEGSKA (reference sequence). The CDR3 extends over 14 amino acids. Trimming cost V 1 base and J 4 bases, with 11 bases left between them.

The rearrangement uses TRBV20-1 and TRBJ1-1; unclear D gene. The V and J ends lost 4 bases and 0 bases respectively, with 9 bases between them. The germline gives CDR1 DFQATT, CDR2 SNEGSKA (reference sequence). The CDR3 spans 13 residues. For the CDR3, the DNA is TGCAGTGCTAACATCCAGCTGAACACTGAAGCTTTCTTT. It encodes CSANIQLNTEAFF.

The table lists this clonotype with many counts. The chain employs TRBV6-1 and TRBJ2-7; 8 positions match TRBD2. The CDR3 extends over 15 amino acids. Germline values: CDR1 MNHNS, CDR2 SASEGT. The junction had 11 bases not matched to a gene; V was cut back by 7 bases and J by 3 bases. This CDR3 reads CASTPGLAVGYEQYF. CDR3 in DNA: TGTGCCAGCACCCCCGGACTAGCTGTCGGCTACGAGCAGTACTTC.

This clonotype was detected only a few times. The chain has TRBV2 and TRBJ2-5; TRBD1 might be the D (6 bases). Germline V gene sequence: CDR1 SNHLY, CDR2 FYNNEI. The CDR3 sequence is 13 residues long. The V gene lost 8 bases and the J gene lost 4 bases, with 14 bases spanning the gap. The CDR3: CASRQGSIETQYF. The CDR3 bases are TGTGCCAGCCGGCAGGGGTCCATAGAGACCCAGTACTTC. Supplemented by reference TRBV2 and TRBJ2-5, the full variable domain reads EPEVTQTPSHQVTQMGQEVILRCVPISNHLYFYWYRQILGQKVEFLVSFYNNEISEKSEIFDDQFSVERPDGSNFTLKIRSTKLEDSAMYFCASRQGSIETQYFGPGTRLLVL.

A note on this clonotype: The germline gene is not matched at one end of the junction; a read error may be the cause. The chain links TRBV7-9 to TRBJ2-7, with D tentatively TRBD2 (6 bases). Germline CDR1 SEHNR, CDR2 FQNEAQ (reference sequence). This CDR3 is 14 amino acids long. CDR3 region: CAISLRSGDYEQYF. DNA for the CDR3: TGTGCCATCAGCTTGAGATCGGGGGACTACGAGCAGTACTTC.

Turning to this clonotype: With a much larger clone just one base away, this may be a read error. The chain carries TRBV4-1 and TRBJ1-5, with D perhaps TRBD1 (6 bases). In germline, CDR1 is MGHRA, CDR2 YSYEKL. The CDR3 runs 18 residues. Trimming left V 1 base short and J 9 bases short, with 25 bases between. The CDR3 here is CASSQAGTLPLGYRPQHF. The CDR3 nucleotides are TGCGCCAGCAGCCAAGCCGGGACACTCCCACTAGGGTATCGGCCCCAGCATTTT.

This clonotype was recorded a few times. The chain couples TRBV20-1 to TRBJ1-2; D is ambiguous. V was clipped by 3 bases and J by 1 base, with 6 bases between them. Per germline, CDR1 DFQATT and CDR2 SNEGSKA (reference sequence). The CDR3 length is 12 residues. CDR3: CSASPNNYGYTF. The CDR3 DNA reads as TGCAGTGCTAGTCCTAATAACTATGGCTACACCTTC.

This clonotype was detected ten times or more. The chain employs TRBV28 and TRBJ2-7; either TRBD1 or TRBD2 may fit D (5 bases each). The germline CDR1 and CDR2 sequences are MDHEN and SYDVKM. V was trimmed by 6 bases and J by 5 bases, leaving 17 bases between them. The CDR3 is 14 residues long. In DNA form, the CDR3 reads TGTGCCAGCAGGATCGGGACCCAGACCCACGAGCAGTACTTC. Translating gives CASRIGTQTHEQYF.